This T cell receptor (beta chain) originates from a study of shared clonotypes between healthy human individuals. Study overall: Donors had three CD4 naive, three CD4 memory, two CD8 naive and one CD8 memory plate apiece.

Findings of the study overall: A reduction in generation probabilities was seen for non-shared clonotypes relative to those shared by all four donors.

It was at deep level that the assay was run. The input for sorted-subset replicate PCRs was approximately 210 ng DNA, tens of thousands of T cell genomes. Generated by immunoSEQ multiplex PCR, the TCRdb table keeps only in-frame clones and is missing some. The profile shows about 2.1 million clones, 85% to 95% of them singletons. As to this clone: What it recognizes is unknown.

Terminally differentiated effector memory CD45RA+ cells were excluded by CCR7 positive selection of CD45RO-negative cells. With 6 bases clipped from V and 1 base from J, the junction kept 10 bases outside the gene matches. Looked up from germline, CDR1 is MNHEY and CDR2 is SMNVEV (reference sequence). The CDR3 extends over 17 amino acids. The chain is built from TRBV27 and TRBJ2-5; 11 bases fit TRBD2. The sequence was obtained from a man between 18 and 35 years old in good health. Some clones in this sample may be carry-over from other donors' samples. Sequences were obtained from naive CD8+ T cells from PBMCs. The CDR3 region has the DNA TGTGCCAGCAGAACTAGCGGGAGACACAGGGGCCAAGAGACCCAGTACTTC. Its translation is CASRTSGRHRGQETQYF.